Listed below are T cell receptor beta chains from one sample, sequenced in a study of blood T cells in healthy people across ages. One entry per CDR3 protein results from TCRdb running MiXCR on the 5' RACE reads. In the table there are some 1.5 million distinct CDR3 sequences, roughly 43% of which are singletons. The sequencing input was blood. Receptor source: a woman between 18 and 29 years old in good health. The CDR3 runs from the conserved cysteine through the conserved F or W. A D gene is named only where the DNA matches it firmly. A row's size may be missing; if present it is once, few, many or a size class.

D,size,V,length,J,DNA,CDR3
TRBD1,NA,TRBV6-2/TRBV6-3,16,TRBJ2-4,TGTGCCAGCAGGACAGGGGTCCGTCGAGCCAAAAACATTCAGTACTTC,CASRTGVRRAKNIQYF
TRBD2,NA,TRBV20-1,18,TRBJ2-1,TGCAGTGCTCAATTACTAGCGGGGGGCCTTAGCTCCTACAATGAGCAGTTCTTC,CSAQLLAGGLSSYNEQFF
NA,once,TRBV7-6,15,TRBJ2-5,TGTGCCAGCAGCTCCGGGGCCCCAGGGTTTGGGACCCAGTACTTC,CASSSGAPGFGTQYF
NA,NA,TRBV3-1,17,TRBJ1-1,TGTGCCAGCAGCCAATCATTCATAGGTGCTAAGAACACTGAAGCTTTCTTT,CASSQSFIGAKNTEAFF
NA,NA,TRBV6-2/TRBV6-3,14,TRBJ2-6,TGTGCCAGCCACAGGGTTTCTGGGGCCAACGTCCTGACTTTC,CASHRVSGANVLTF
NA,once,TRBV28,15,TRBJ2-2,TGTGCCAGCAGTTCTCGGGAAACGAACACCGGGGAGCTGTTTTTT,CASSSRETNTGELFF
TRBD1,few,TRBV11-2,16,TRBJ1-1,TGTGCCAGCAGCTTAGGTACAGGGGGCTTTATGACAGAAGCTTTCTTT,CASSLGTGGFMTEAFF
NA,NA,TRBV7-9,14,TRBJ2-5,TGTGCCAGCAGCCCGCAGCGAAGACAAGAGACCCAGTACTTC,CASSPQRRQETQYF
TRBD1,NA,TRBV7-2,17,TRBJ1-4,TGTGCCAGCAGCTTAGCTCTCTCCGGGACAGGGAATGAAAAACTGTTTTTT,CASSLALSGTGNEKLFF
NA,once,TRBV27,13,TRBJ2-3,TGTGCCAGCAGATATGGAGGGGGAGATACGCAGTATTTT,CASRYGGGDTQYF
NA,NA,TRBV10-3,15,TRBJ1-1,TGTGCCATCAGTGAGTCTTCAGGGAGGAACACTGAAGCTTTCTTT,CAISESSGRNTEAFF
NA,NA,TRBV7-6,16,TRBJ1-1,TGTGCCAGCAGCACCCCGCTAAGGGGGGGTGGCGCGGAAGCTTTCTTT,CASSTPLRGGGAEAFF
NA,NA,TRBV5-1,15,TRBJ1-5,TGCGCCAGCAGCTTGGCAGGGGCGGACAATCAGCCCCAGCATTTT,CASSLAGADNQPQHF
NA,NA,TRBV24-1,15,TRBJ2-2,TGTGCCACCAGTGACATTGGGGGTGACACCGGGGAGCTGTTTTTT,CATSDIGGDTGELFF
TRBD2,NA,TRBV13,18,TRBJ2-1,TGTGCCAGCAGCCCCCGACCGGGACTAGCGGGAACGAGGAATGAGCAGTTCTTC,CASSPRPGLAGTRNEQFF
NA,NA,TRBV25-1,14,TRBJ2-1,TGTGCCAGCAGTGAATTAGAGGGGGACAATGAGCAGTTCTTC,CASSELEGDNEQFF
NA,NA,TRBV27,14,TRBJ2-7,TGTGCCAGCAGTCCGCGAGGCCTATCGCACGAGCAGTACTTC,CASSPRGLSHEQYF
NA,few,TRBV7-9,14,TRBJ2-6,TGTGCCAGCAGTGGGGCACCTGGGGCCAACGTCCTGACTTTC,CASSGAPGANVLTF
TRBD2,NA,TRBV7-9,13,TRBJ2-3,TGTGCCAGCAGCTTAGATACTAGCGGCGGGCAGTATTTT,CASSLDTSGGQYF
TRBD1,NA,TRBV7-2,15,TRBJ1-1,TGTGCCAGCAGCTTAGCAGGACAGGGGATACGTGAAGCTTTCTTT,CASSLAGQGIREAFF
TRBD2,few,TRBV7-3,14,TRBJ2-7,TGTGCCAGCAGCTTGGGACTAGGTACTAACGAGCAGTACTTC,CASSLGLGTNEQYF
NA,many,TRBV9,13,TRBJ2-3,TGTGCCAGCAGCGTCGAGGGCACAGATACGCAGTATTTT,CASSVEGTDTQYF
TRBD2,many,TRBV6-5,14,TRBJ2-1,TGTGCCAGCAGTGGGCGGGAGGGCTACAATGAGCAGTTCTTC,CASSGREGYNEQFF
NA,NA,TRBV18,15,TRBJ1-1,TGTGCCAGCTCACCCACGGGACACAAGAACACTGAAGCTTTCTTT,CASSPTGHKNTEAFF
TRBD2,NA,TRBV11-3,15,TRBJ2-3,TGTGCCAGCAGCCTGGGACTAGCGTCGGGGGATACGCAGTATTTT,CASSLGLASGDTQYF
TRBD2,NA,TRBV6-5,15,TRBJ2-1,TGTGCCAGCAGTTACACACCCCGGACTAGCCTTGAGCAGTTCTTC,CASSYTPRTSLEQFF
TRBD1,NA,TRBV7-2,16,TRBJ2-3,TGTGCCAGCAGCGGTGCTGGGGCAGGGGGCGCAGATACGCAGTATTTT,CASSGAGAGGADTQYF
NA,NA,TRBV6-1,15,TRBJ1-2,TGTGCCAGCAGGGACGGGGTAAGGCGGAACTATGGCTACACCTTC,CASRDGVRRNYGYTF
TRBD1,NA,TRBV7-2,15,TRBJ1-5,TGTGCCAGCGGGAGGACAGGGCAAACCCCACAGCCCCAGCATTTT,CASGRTGQTPQPQHF
TRBD2,NA,TRBV29-1,14,TRBJ2-3,TGCAGCGTTAGCGGGGAACCGTTCACAGATACGCAGTATTTT,CSVSGEPFTDTQYF
TRBD2,NA,TRBV9,21,TRBJ2-1,TGTGCCAGCAGCGGATCCCCCCTCGGGGCTAGCGGGGGGGGATCCTACAATGAGCAGTTCTTC,CASSGSPLGASGGGSYNEQFF
TRBD1,few,TRBV20-1,15,TRBJ1-1,TGCAGTGCTAGAGATTTGGACAGGTTGAACACTGAAGCTTTCTTT,CSARDLDRLNTEAFF
NA,NA,TRBV20-1,14,TRBJ1-5,TGCAGTGCTAGAAGGGATTATAGCAATCAGCCCCAGCATTTT,CSARRDYSNQPQHF
NA,few,TRBV7-2,14,TRBJ1-4,TGTGCCAGCAGCTCTGACGGTGGGCTCGAAAAACTGTTTTTT,CASSSDGGLEKLFF
TRBD1,NA,TRBV20-1,15,TRBJ2-4,TGCAGTGCCGCCCCCCGGACAGGGGGCAAAAACATTCAGTACTTC,CSAAPRTGGKNIQYF
NA,few,TRBV6-2/TRBV6-3,14,TRBJ2-7,TGTGCCAGCACGAGTCAGGGCGCCTACAATGAGCAGTACTTC,CASTSQGAYNEQYF
TRBD2,NA,TRBV29-1,14,TRBJ2-1,TGCAGCGTTTTGAAGTGGGAGGGCCGCGGTGAGCAGTTCTTC,CSVLKWEGRGEQFF
NA,NA,TRBV27,15,TRBJ2-6,TGTGCCAGCAGTTTACGCTCTCCTGGGGCCAACGTCCTGACTTTC,CASSLRSPGANVLTF
TRBD1,NA,TRBV28,14,TRBJ2-2,TGTGCCAGTTTCGACAGGGGTAACACCGGGGAGCTGTTTTTT,CASFDRGNTGELFF
NA,few,TRBV20-1,13,TRBJ2-5,TGCAGTGCTAGAGAGGGGTTTCAAGAGACCCAGTACTTC,CSAREGFQETQYF
NA,NA,TRBV20-1,9,TRBJ1-1,TGCAGTGCTGACACTGAAGCTTTCTTT,CSADTEAFF
NA,NA,TRBV2,13,TRBJ1-2,TGTGCTAGCAGTGGGACACCCAGTTATGGCTACACCTTC,CASSGTPSYGYTF
NA,NA,TRBV6-5,13,TRBJ1-5,TGTGCCAGCAGTTACTCGAGGAGTCAGCCCCAGCATTTT,CASSYSRSQPQHF
NA,NA,TRBV12-3/TRBV12-4,13,TRBJ2-3,TGTGCCAGCAGTTTTTCTGAAGTAGATACGCAGTATTTT,CASSFSEVDTQYF
NA,few,TRBV7-2,14,TRBJ2-3,TGTGCCAGCAGCTTAGGGACAAACACAGATACGCAGTATTTT,CASSLGTNTDTQYF
NA,NA,TRBV2,14,TRBJ2-4,TGTGCCAGCAGTTCGTCCGTGACCTGGAACATTCAGTACTTC,CASSSSVTWNIQYF